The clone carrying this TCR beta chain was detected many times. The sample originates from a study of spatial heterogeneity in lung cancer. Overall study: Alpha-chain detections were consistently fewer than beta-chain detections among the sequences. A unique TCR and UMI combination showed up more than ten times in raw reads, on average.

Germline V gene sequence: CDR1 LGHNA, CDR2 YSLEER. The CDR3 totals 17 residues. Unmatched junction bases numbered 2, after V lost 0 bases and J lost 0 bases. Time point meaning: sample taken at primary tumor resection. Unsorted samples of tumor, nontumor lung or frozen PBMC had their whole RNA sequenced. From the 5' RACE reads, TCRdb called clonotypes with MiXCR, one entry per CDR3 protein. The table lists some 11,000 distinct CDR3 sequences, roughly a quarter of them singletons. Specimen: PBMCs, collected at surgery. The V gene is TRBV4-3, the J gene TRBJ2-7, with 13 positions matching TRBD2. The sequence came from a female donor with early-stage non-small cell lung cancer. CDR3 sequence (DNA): TGCGCCAGCAGCCAAGAACTAGCGGGAGGGAGCTCCTACGAGCAGTACTTC. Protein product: CASSQELAGGSSYEQYF.